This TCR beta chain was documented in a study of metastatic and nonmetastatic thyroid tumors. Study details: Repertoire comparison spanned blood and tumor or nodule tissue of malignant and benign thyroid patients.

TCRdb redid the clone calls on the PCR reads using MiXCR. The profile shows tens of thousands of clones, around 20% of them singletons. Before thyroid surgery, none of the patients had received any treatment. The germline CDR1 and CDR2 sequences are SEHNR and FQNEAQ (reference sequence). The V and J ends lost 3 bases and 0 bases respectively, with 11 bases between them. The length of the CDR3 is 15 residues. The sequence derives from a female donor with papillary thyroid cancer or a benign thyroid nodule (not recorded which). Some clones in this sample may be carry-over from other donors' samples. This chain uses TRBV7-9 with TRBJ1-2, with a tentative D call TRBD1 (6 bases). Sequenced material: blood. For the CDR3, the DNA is TGTGCCAGCAGCTTGGACAGCCCCGCTAACTATGGCTACACCTTC. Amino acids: CASSLDSPANYGYTF.